This T cell receptor (beta chain) was captured by sequencing in a study of T cell responses to AZD1222 COVID-19 vaccine. Study details: Some second doses came at about 4 weeks and others at about 12 weeks; these were pooled.

General study points: Repertoires were sampled only after the peak T cell response.

Trimming shortened V by 3 bases and J by 0 bases, and 7 bases separated the two germline ends. CDR1 is SGHDT, CDR2 YYEEEE, per germline. This CDR3 is 13 amino acids long. Points on this clone: As yet, its antigen is unknown.

Profiling relied on immunoSEQ multiplex PCR, and the TCRdb table lists in-frame clones only, not all of them. The data contain 150,000 to 180,000 clones, about 87% of them singletons. The TCR sequence derives from an adult in good health. The sequences come from peripheral blood, collected on day 0 of AZD1222 vaccination. V gene TRBV5-6 combines with J gene TRBJ2-7; no clear D gene. DNA for the CDR3: TGTGCCAGCAGCTCCGCGAGCTCCTACGAGCAGTACTTC. It codes for CASSSASSYEQYF.